Described below is a single T cell receptor (beta chain) sequence and its context. This sample includes further DNA sequences coding for the same CDR3. The CDR3 runs 14 residues. Germline values: CDR1 MDHEN, CDR2 SYDVKM. The V end was cut by 3 bases, the J end by 0 bases, with 9 bases between. This sample was taken from a study of shared clonotypes between healthy human individuals. About the study: Each donor contributed plates that comprised three CD4 naive, three CD4 memory, two CD8 naive and one CD8 memory.

Libraries were prepared by immunoSEQ multiplex PCR; TCRdb keeps only in-frame clonotypes and omits some of them. The top ten hold around 0.066% of the sample, which has approximately 530,000 clones, 95% to 97% seen once. Healthy HIV-negative adults without recent acute infections or vaccinations served as donors. The chain joins TRBV28 to TRBJ2-7, with unresolved D. This receptor was identified in a woman aged 25 to 45 in good health. Sequenced material: naive CD4+ T cells sorted from blood. Stated subset: CD45RA+ positively selected. The CDR3 is CASSFPHSSYEQYF. Here the CDR3 DNA reads TGTGCCAGCAGTTTCCCCCATAGCTCCTACGAGCAGTACTTC.